Presented here are 5 T cell receptor beta chains from one specimen sequenced in a study of blood T cell repertoires in COVID-19. The protocol was immunoSEQ multiplex PCR, while the TCRdb copy is restricted to in-frame clones and leaves out a portion. The sample holds over 80,000 clones, 70% to 90% seen once. Sequencing was done on a sample of peripheral blood. These receptors were obtained from a human donor in a cohort sampled during active COVID-19.

This rearrangement joins TRBV10-2 to TRBJ1-2; the match to TRBD1 covers 7 bases. The CDR3 has 15 amino acids. Germline CDR1 reads WSHSY; CDR2 reads SAAADI. J gave up 0 bases and V 0 bases, and 1 base lay outside the gene matches. CDR3: CASSESTGANYGYTF. CDR3 sequence (DNA): TGCGCCAGCAGTGAGTCCACAGGGGCTAACTATGGCTACACCTTC.

V gene TRBV7-2 combines with J gene TRBJ1-5; D is uncertain. Germline V gene sequence: CDR1 SGHTA, CDR2 FQGNSA. The CDR3 has 13 amino acids. Deletions cut 1 base from V and 9 bases from J, with 10 bases between. The CDR3 DNA reads as TGTGCCAGCAGCTTAGACCCCCTAAGGCCCCAGCATTTT. As protein: CASSLDPLRPQHF. The whole variable domain, remainder taken from reference TRBV7-2 and TRBJ1-5, is GAGVSQSPSNKVTEKGKDVELRCDPISGHTALYWYRQSLGQGLEFLIYFQGNSAPDKSGLPSDRFSAERTGGSVSTLTIQRTQQEDSAVYLCASSLDPLRPQHFGDGTRLSIL.

To note about this clone: This specimen includes other DNA sequences encoding the same CDR3. The chain has TRBV29-1 and TRBJ2-7; TRBD1 matches 7 bases. With V trimmed by 6 bases and J by 4 bases, 3 bases remained unmatched. CDR1 is SQVTM, CDR2 ANQGSEA, per germline. This CDR3 region has 11 residues. The CDR3 DNA reads TGCAGCGTGGGGGACAGTTACGAGCAGTACTTC. Its translation is CSVGDSYEQYF.

This chain links TRBV11-2 with TRBJ2-7; maybe TRBD2 (5 bases). V was cut by 10 bases and J by 1 base, with 20 bases left in between. The V gene's germline CDR1 is SGHAT and CDR2 FQNNGV. The CDR3 runs to 15 residues. The chain's CDR3 is CATSISRTSSYEQYF. CDR3 nucleotides: TGTGCCACTTCAATTTCCCGGACTTCGTCCTACGAGCAGTACTTC.

In DNA, the CDR3 is TGTGCCAGCCATTGGGCTAGCGGCTCATTTACAACAGATACGCAGTATTTT. It translates to CASHWASGSFTTDTQYF. The chain combines TRBV5-4 with TRBJ2-3; TRBD2 matches at 7 bases. Germline V gene lookup returns CDR1 SGHNT and CDR2 YYREEE (reference sequence). V shed 7 bases, J shed 3 bases, and the junction held 17 bases outside the gene matches. The CDR3 contains 17 residues.